A single sample is the source of the 6 T cell receptor beta chains below, sequenced in a study of shared clonotypes between healthy human individuals. The method was immunoSEQ multiplex PCR; TCRdb's version includes in-frame clones alone and lacks a portion of them. The table has about a million clones, 60% to 85% seen once. The sample was memory CD4+ T cells sorted from blood. As for subset: CD45RA-negative fraction. The receptors shown here come from a man between 18 and 35 years old in good health.

The chain is built from TRBV7-8 and TRBJ2-3; the D gene is possibly TRBD2 (5 bases). This CDR3 comprises 14 residues. Trimming stripped 0 bases from V and 3 bases from J, with 7 bases between. Germline assignment: CDR1 SGHVS and CDR2 FQNEAQ. Written as DNA, the CDR3 is TGTGCCAGCAGCTTAGCCGAGGGAACAGATACGCAGTATTTT. Amino acids: CASSLAEGTDTQYF.

The J gene is TRBJ1-1, the V gene TRBV4-1; D remains ambiguous. CDR1 and CDR2 (germline): MGHRA, YSYEKL. V was pared by 2 bases and J by 4 bases, with 17 bases between. The CDR3 extends over 16 amino acids. The CDR3 nucleotides read TGCGCCAGCAGCCAAAGCCCGGCATTCGAACGCACTGAAGCTTTCTTT. Translation gives CASSQSPAFERTEAFF.

This rearrangement joins TRBV18 to TRBJ1-5, with 7 bases aligning to TRBD1. The ends lost 1 base at V and 7 bases at J; junction bases unmatched: 4. Germline V gene sequence: CDR1 KGHSH, CDR2 LQKENI. CDR3 length: 14 amino acids. As DNA, the CDR3 is TGTGCCAGCTCACCACTTCAGGGGGAGCAGCCCCAGCATTTT. Its protein product is CASSPLQGEQPQHF. Full variable domain (remainder filled in from reference TRBV18 and TRBJ1-5): NAGVMQNPRHLVRRRGQEARLRCSPMKGHSHVYWYRQLPEEGLKFMVYLQKENIIDESGMPKERFSAEFPKEGPSILRIQQVVRGDSAAYFCASSPLQGEQPQHFGDGTRLSIL.

This sequence joins TRBV5-1 and TRBJ2-5; 8 bases match TRBD2. CDR3 length: 13 residues. Trimming took 4 bases from V and 2 from J; bases not matched to a gene: 1. Germline V gene lookup returns CDR1 SGHRS and CDR2 YFSETQ. Here the CDR3 reads CASSRGGQETQYF. For the CDR3, the DNA is TGCGCCAGCAGCCGGGGGGGACAAGAGACCCAGTACTTC.

CDR3 in DNA: TGTGCCAGCAGAGGGCTGGTAGGTCAGCCCCAGCATTTT. Translating gives CASRGLVGQPQHF. V gene TRBV2 combines with J gene TRBJ1-5; D remains ambiguous. The germline CDR1 and CDR2 sequences are SNHLY and FYNNEI. The CDR3 spans 13 residues. Trimming shortened V by 6 bases and J by 6 bases, and 12 bases separated the two germline ends.

The table lists this clone with a count of one. The chain recombines TRBV5-1 with TRBJ2-1, with 9 nucleotides matching TRBD1. The CDR3 covers 15 residues. Germline V gives CDR1 SGHRS, CDR2 YFSETQ. Trimming took 3 bases from V and 2 from J; bases not matched to a gene: 3. For the CDR3, the DNA is TGCGCCAGCAGCTCAGGGACAGGGACCTACAATGAGCAGTTCTTC. Residues: CASSSGTGTYNEQFF.